The rows below give T cell receptor beta chains drawn from one sample of a study of cytomegalovirus exposure and HLA in healthy donors. The method was immunoSEQ multiplex PCR; TCRdb's version includes in-frame clones alone and lacks a portion of them. This repertoire shows 73,000 or so clones, around 94% found once; its top ten account for more than 2.5%. Sequencing used PBMCs. These receptors all come from a woman between 18 and 29 years old in good health and CMV-seropositive. Both conserved end residues are part of each CDR3. The order of the fields is V gene, J gene, D gene, clone size, CDR3 protein. D genes are given only for firm matches. A row's size may be missing; if present it is once, few, many or a size class.

TRBV28	TRBJ1-5	NA	NA	CASSLFGASNQPQHF
TRBV28	TRBJ2-2	TRBD1	few	CASSRDRGFNSGELFF
TRBV7-2	TRBJ1-1	TRBD1	NA	CASSPTGGRAFF
TRBV27	TRBJ1-6	NA	NA	CASSLTAYNSPLHF
TRBV5-1	TRBJ2-3	TRBD1	NA	CASSLAPQDRVGDTQYF
TRBV9	TRBJ1-5	NA	NA	CASSVADDGKPQHF
TRBV6-6	TRBJ1-6	NA	NA	CASSYDPQVAAWSLHF
TRBV6-1	TRBJ1-2	TRBD1	NA	CASSVPRGQGGYTF
TRBV6-1	TRBJ2-1	NA	NA	CASSEYGRGNEQFF
TRBV29-1	TRBJ2-3	TRBD2	NA	CSVVPTSGITDTQYF
TRBV19	TRBJ1-1	NA	NA	CASSIAEGASTEAFF
TRBV30	TRBJ2-7	NA	NA	CAWSVEGVGVLSYEQYF
TRBV11-2	TRBJ2-7	TRBD1	once	CASSTNRGRDREKPYEQYF
TRBV6-4	TRBJ2-1	NA	NA	CASSDSSGSYNEQFF
TRBV5-1	TRBJ2-4	NA	NA	CASSFDRDGAKNIQYF
TRBV28	TRBJ1-6	NA	once	CASSFNGRESSYNSPLHF
TRBV6-5	TRBJ1-1	TRBD1	NA	CASSYSRSGGPEAFF
TRBV12-5	TRBJ2-7	NA	once	CASGLLREDYEQYF
TRBV2	TRBJ2-1	TRBD2	NA	CASSPTGLVSDEQFF
TRBV6-1	TRBJ1-2	NA	NA	CASSENHIPIYGYTF
TRBV27	TRBJ1-5	NA	NA	CASRPSPGDNQPQHF
TRBV2	TRBJ2-7	TRBD1	NA	CASSDRQGLIEEQYF
TRBV23-1	TRBJ2-2	TRBD2	NA	CASSQYETGLAYTGELFF
TRBV7-3	TRBJ2-7	TRBD1	NA	CANPGDRDSYEQYF
TRBV6-5	TRBJ1-2	NA	once	CASSWIRDTYGYTF
TRBV28	TRBJ2-4	TRBD1	NA	CASIADREVKNIQYF
TRBV5-1	TRBJ2-1	TRBD2	NA	CASTPAGGSLNEQFF
TRBV18	TRBJ1-1	NA	once	CASSPTRENTEAFF
TRBV30	TRBJ2-2	TRBD2	NA	CAWSARGGLARNTGELFF
TRBV20-1	TRBJ1-2	TRBD1	NA	CSARWGQGYTF
TRBV19	TRBJ2-6	TRBD2	NA	CASSIGISGRSGANVLTF
TRBV28	TRBJ2-1	TRBD2	NA	CASSFSSSGSYNEQFF
TRBV19	TRBJ1-4	NA	NA	CASTRSGVQNEKLFF
TRBV7-2	TRBJ1-2	NA	NA	CASSLVTTGTYGYTF
TRBV6-6	TRBJ1-2	NA	NA	CASTLSYGNNYGYTF
TRBV27	TRBJ1-2	TRBD1	NA	CASSRDRTGGYTF
TRBV27	TRBJ2-3	TRBD1	once	CASRVTDRRNTDTQYF
TRBV5-1	TRBJ2-3	TRBD2	NA	CASSLALAARTDTQYF
TRBV2	TRBJ2-7	TRBD1	NA	CASSALQGTEQYF
TRBV19	TRBJ2-5	TRBD1	NA	CASSLGQAQETQYF
TRBV28	TRBJ2-1	TRBD2	NA	CASSSEREIEDWEFF
TRBV5-1	TRBJ2-7	TRBD1	NA	CASSLERDRAYEQYF
TRBV7-2	TRBJ2-7	NA	NA	CASSLGRADYEQYF
TRBV18	TRBJ2-2	TRBD1	NA	CASSPGPGGDTGELFF
TRBV5-1	TRBJ1-4	TRBD1	NA	CASSLTAQGATNEKLFF
TRBV6-1	TRBJ1-5	NA	NA	CASSGDRVSNQPQHF
TRBV7-8	TRBJ1-1	NA	NA	CASSNRDTRILNTEAFF